One sample yielded the 4 T cell receptor beta chains listed below, sequenced in a study of vaccination effects on CD4 cells after COVID-19. No antigen is known for these receptors. Using viral peptide pools, the ViraFEST assay grew out antigen-specific CD4+ T cells prior to sequencing. Scientists isolated CD4+ T cells after an approximately ten-day culture period ended. The vaccine given was either BNT162b2 or mRNA-1273, in two doses. Measured with immunoSEQ multiplex PCR; TCRdb has only the in-frame clones, and not every one. The table records tens of thousands of clones, 70% to 75% of them present only once. Material: CD4+ T cells from PBMCs cultured with HCoV-229E spike peptides, obtained after COVID-19 vaccination. These receptors were collected from a human donor who received a COVID-19 vaccine.

This sequence joins TRBV4-3 and TRBJ2-3; 8 bases are shared with TRBD2. Germline CDR1 reads LGHNA; CDR2 reads YSLEER. CDR3 length equals 14 residues. V lost 3 bases, J lost 2 bases, and 1 base stayed unmatched. CDR3 in DNA: TGCGCCAGCAGCCACGGGGGGGCCACAGATACGCAGTATTTT. Its protein is CASSHGGATDTQYF.

The chain is built from TRBV7-9 and TRBJ1-1; D not certain. CDR1 SEHNR and CDR2 FQNEAQ come from the germline V gene (reference sequence). V lost 1 base, J lost 3 bases, and 6 bases lay in between. This CDR3 comprises 13 residues. The CDR3 nucleotides read TGTGCCAGCAGCTTAGGCAGCGACACTGAAGCTTTCTTT. Its translation: CASSLGSDTEAFF.

This sequence joins TRBV3-1 (or the pseudogene TRBV3-2) and TRBJ2-7; unclear D gene. CDR3 length: 13 residues. The ends were cut back, 4 bases at V and 3 bases at J, with 10 bases in the middle. Per germline, CDR1 LGHDT and CDR2 YNNKEL (reference sequence). The CDR3 DNA follows: TGTGCCAGCAGCCCCGGACGGGTCTACGAGCAGTACGTC. Translated, it gives CASSPGRVYEQYV.

The chain combines TRBV2 with TRBJ1-3, with TRBD1 matching over 8 bases. The V gene end was trimmed by 6 bases and the J gene end by 7 bases; junction bases not matched to a gene: 8. CDR1 and CDR2 (germline): SNHLY, FYNNEI. The CDR3 totals 14 residues. The CDR3 DNA follows: TGTGCCAGCAGATCACCGGACAGGGAGAACACCATATATTTT. This codes for CASRSPDRENTIYF.